This T cell receptor beta chain is from a study of CD8 T cells in ankylosing spondylitis. Study conclusions and caveats: Significant enrichment of disease-linked clones was reportedly seen in matched ankylosing spondylitis synovial fluid. In ankylosing spondylitis blood, a motif of about 8 highly homologous TCR beta variants appeared characteristic.

As the method for making TCR beta libraries, quantitative 5'-RACE with molecular barcodes was used. TCRdb reprocessed the 5' RACE reads with MiXCR, giving one entry per CDR3 protein. The sample shows hundreds of thousands of distinct CDR3 sequences, roughly 10% of them seen only once. The CDR3 is made up of 14 amino acids. The V end lost 6 bases, the J end lost 3 bases, and 11 bases lay between the germline ends. As to this clonotype: The antigen is undetermined. Possible read error: a much larger clone is one base away.

J is TRBJ2-2 and V is TRBV12-3 or TRBV12-4; D not certain. The specimen was blood, either unsorted or a sorted T cell fraction (not recorded which). The sequence derives from a male donor with ankylosing spondylitis or in good health (not recorded which). This chain's CDR3 is CASSTATDTGELFF. The CDR3 nucleotides read TGTGCCAGCAGCACTGCCACGGACACCGGGGAGCTGTTTTTT.